The 26 T cell receptor beta chains given below trace back to one sample, sequenced in a study of cytomegalovirus exposure and HLA in healthy donors. Libraries were prepared by immunoSEQ multiplex PCR; TCRdb keeps only in-frame clonotypes and omits some of them. The repertoire holds tens of thousands of clones, with over 90% as singletons. The sequenced sample was PBMCs. Receptors originate from a woman aged 18-29 years in good health and CMV-seronegative.

The J gene is TRBJ1-1, the V gene TRBV28, with 7 bases lining up with TRBD1. With 4 bases clipped from V and 6 bases from J, the junction kept 29 bases outside the gene matches. The CDR3 contains 21 residues. The V gene's germline CDR1 is MDHEN and CDR2 SYDVKM. CDR3 amino acids: CASSSLFDHGEGAKQRPEAFF. The DNA for the CDR3 is TGTGCCAGCAGTTCACTATTCGACCATGGTGAGGGGGCGAAACAAAGGCCTGAAGCTTTCTTT.

In this sample, this clone turned up once. This chain connects TRBV15 to TRBJ2-7; 7 bases map to TRBD1. The CDR3 spans 14 residues. Germline CDR1 reads LNHNV; CDR2 reads YYDKDF (reference sequence). The ends lost 0 bases at V and 4 bases at J; junction bases unmatched: 3. CDR3 in amino acids: CATSRDRGKYEQYF. The CDR3 DNA follows: TGTGCCACCAGCAGAGACAGGGGGAAGTACGAGCAGTACTTC.

The gene calls are TRBV7-2 and TRBJ2-3; a possible D gene is TRBD1 (5 bases). CDR1 is SGHTA, CDR2 FQGNSA, per germline. The ends were cut back, 2 bases at V and 6 bases at J, with 6 bases in the middle. The CDR3 covers 12 residues. CDR3 region: CASSLWGDTQYF. The CDR3 DNA sequence: TGTGCCAGCAGCTTATGGGGCGATACGCAGTATTTT.

V and J are TRBV15 and TRBJ2-3, with D possibly being TRBD2 (6 bases). Trimming took 1 base from V and 6 from J, leaving 11 bases between them. The CDR3 sequence is 14 residues long. Germline loops: CDR1 LNHNV, CDR2 YYDKDF (reference sequence). The CDR3 reads CATSRGGERDTQYF. In nucleotides, the CDR3 is TGTGCCACCAGCAGAGGGGGGGAGCGCGATACGCAGTATTTT.

The rearrangement links TRBV5-6 to TRBJ1-2; 9 bases agree with TRBD1. CDR1 and CDR2 from the germline V gene are SGHDT and YYEEEE. This CDR3 comprises 16 residues. V gave up 4 bases and J gave up 3 bases; unmatched junction bases: 10. The CDR3 region is CASSLAGTGNDYGYTF. As DNA, the CDR3 is TGTGCCAGCAGCCTGGCCGGGACAGGGAATGACTATGGCTACACCTTC.

This rearrangement joins TRBV5-4 to TRBJ1-2; TRBD1 aligns across 10 bases. The V segment lost 1 base and the J segment 7 bases; nucleotides outside the gene matches: 4. The germline gives CDR1 SGHNT, CDR2 YYREEE (reference sequence). This CDR3 has 14 residues. The CDR3 DNA sequence: TGTGCCAGCAGCTTGAGGACAGGGGGGATTGGCTACACCTTC. This translates into CASSLRTGGIGYTF.

The gene calls are TRBV6-1 and TRBJ1-2, with D maybe TRBD1 (5 bases). V lost 6 bases and J 4 bases, leaving 18 bases between the germline ends. Germline V gives CDR1 MNHNS, CDR2 SASEGT. CDR3 size: 15 residues. The CDR3 is CASRGGRQTPYGYTF. Here the CDR3 DNA reads TGTGCCAGCAGGGGGGGTAGACAGACCCCCTATGGCTACACCTTC.

The chain recombines TRBV11-3 with TRBJ1-4, with 8 bases fitting TRBD1. CDR1 is SGHNT, CDR2 YENEEA, per germline. The V gene end was trimmed by 5 bases and the J gene end by 8 bases; junction bases not matched to a gene: 10. This CDR3 contains 15 residues. The CDR3 bases are TGTGCCAGCAGCACACGACAGGGGCGCCGAGAAAAACTGTTTTTT. It translates to CASSTRQGRREKLFF.

The V and J genes are TRBV27 and TRBJ1-2; D unresolved. CDR1 is MNHEY and CDR2 is SMNVEV in the germline V gene (reference sequence). The CDR3 runs to 13 residues. Trimming took 0 bases from V and 8 from J, leaving 10 bases between them. The CDR3 loop reads CASSLSAGSGYTF. CDR3 nucleotides: TGTGCCAGCAGTTTATCCGCAGGCTCAGGCTACACCTTC.

The chain has TRBV5-1 and TRBJ2-7; D is possibly TRBD1 (6 bases). Germline lookup yields CDR1 SGHRS and CDR2 YFSETQ. The germline V and J ends were trimmed by 4 bases and 5 bases, with 16 bases remaining between them. The CDR3 consists of 14 residues. The CDR3 region is CASSPWAGGDEQYF. For the CDR3, the DNA is TGCGCCAGCAGCCCATGGGCTGGGGGCGACGAGCAGTACTTC.

This clone has a single count. J is TRBJ1-1 and V is TRBV7-9; TRBD1 might be the D (5 bases). The germline V gene has CDR1 SEHNR and CDR2 FQNEAQ (reference sequence). The CDR3 contains 12 residues. With 6 bases removed from V and 4 bases from J, the gap between germline ends came to 9 bases. In DNA, the CDR3 is TGTGCCAGCAGAGGGGCATCCACTGAAGCTTTCTTT. Translation: CASRGASTEAFF. The variable domain in full, completed from reference TRBV7-9 and TRBJ1-1, reads DTGVSQNPRHKITKRGQNVTFRCDPISEHNRLYWYRQTLGQGPEFLTYFQNEAQLEKSRLLSDRFSAERPKGSFSTLEIQRTEQGDSAMYLCASRGASTEAFFGQGTRLTVV.

The V call is TRBV15, the J call TRBJ2-1, with 8 bases aligning to TRBD1. The V segment lost 1 base and the J segment 8 bases; nucleotides outside the gene matches: 7. Germline loops: CDR1 LNHNV, CDR2 YYDKDF (reference sequence). This CDR3 spans 15 amino acids. The CDR3: CATSRGDRTGYEQFF. CDR3 nucleotides: TGTGCCACCAGCAGAGGGGATAGGACAGGGTATGAGCAGTTCTTC.

This chain uses TRBV14 with TRBJ1-6; tentative D call: TRBD1 (6 bases). Trimming took 3 bases from V and 9 from J, leaving 6 bases between them. This CDR3 is built from 12 residues. Germline loops: CDR1 SGHDN, CDR2 FVKESK. CDR3 in DNA: TGTGCCAGCAGCCAGGGGGCTTCACCCCTCCACTTT. Its protein is CASSQGASPLHF.

This clone was recorded only once. This chain joins TRBV5-1 and TRBJ2-2, with D unclear. CDR1 is SGHRS, CDR2 YFSETQ, per germline. Trimming cost V 3 bases and J 0 bases, with 3 bases left between them. This CDR3 region has 13 residues. CDR3 residues: CASSSTNTGELFF. The CDR3 region has the DNA TGCGCCAGCAGCTCCACGAACACCGGGGAGCTGTTTTTT.

V and J are TRBV11-3 and TRBJ2-1; D perhaps matches TRBD2 (6 bases). This CDR3 is 16 amino acids long. Germline CDR1 reads SGHNT; CDR2 reads YENEEA. Deletions cut 2 bases from V and 4 bases from J, with 15 bases between. CDR3 bases: TGTGCCAGCAGCTTAAGGCGGGACCGTAGTTACAATGAGCAGTTCTTC. The encoded protein is CASSLRRDRSYNEQFF.

CDR3 in amino acids: CATSERRQETQYF. The CDR3, as DNA: TGTGCCACCAGCGAGAGGAGGCAAGAGACCCAGTACTTC. The chain links TRBV15 to TRBJ2-5, with D perhaps TRBD2 (5 bases). The CDR3 is 13 amino acids. Trimming stripped 5 bases from V and 2 bases from J, with 9 bases between. Germline V CDR1 and CDR2: LNHNV, YYDKDF (reference sequence).

This chain connects TRBV20-1 to TRBJ1-2, with D perhaps matching TRBD1 (6 bases). The germline V and J ends were trimmed by 5 bases and 8 bases, with 12 bases remaining between them. The length of the CDR3 is 11 residues. The germline V gene has CDR1 DFQATT and CDR2 SNEGSKA (reference sequence). The CDR3: CSAWEGVGYTF. The CDR3 nucleotides are TGCAGTGCTTGGGAGGGGGTGGGCTACACCTTC.

V usage is TRBV14 and J usage is TRBJ2-5; the D is unclear. The germline V and J ends were trimmed by 4 bases and 0 bases, with 6 bases remaining between them. CDR1 is SGHDN and CDR2 is FVKESK in the germline V gene. The CDR3 is 13 amino acids. The CDR3 DNA reads as TGTGCCAGCAGCCCGCACTACCAAGAGACCCAGTACTTC. The encoded protein is CASSPHYQETQYF.

The genes are TRBV19 and TRBJ1-2; 7 nucleotides match TRBD1. V gave up 2 bases and J gave up 5 bases; unmatched junction bases: 11. CDR3 length equals 16 residues. Germline assignment: CDR1 LNHDA and CDR2 SQIVND (reference sequence). CDR3 protein: CASSIRLGQTDYGYTF. The CDR3 DNA follows: TGTGCCAGTAGTATAAGGCTGGGACAGACCGATTATGGCTACACCTTC.

This rearrangement joins TRBV18 to TRBJ1-2; 7 bases are a match to TRBD1. Unmatched junction bases numbered 5, after V lost 6 bases and J lost 4 bases. This CDR3 has 13 amino acids. Germline V gene data show CDR1 as KGHSH and CDR2 as LQKENI. In DNA form, the CDR3 reads TGTGCCAGCTCCCCCGGGACAGCCTATGGCTACACCTTC. This codes for CASSPGTAYGYTF.

This clone has only a few counts. This rearrangement joins TRBV9 to TRBJ2-1, with D possibly matching TRBD2 (6 bases). Between the trimmed V and J ends, which lost 3 bases and 11 bases, there was a span of 15 bases. The length of the CDR3 is 13 residues. Germline V gene lookup returns CDR1 SGDLS and CDR2 YYNGEE. The CDR3 DNA reads TGTGCCAGCAGCGCTCCCATAGCGGTCCAGCAGTTCTTC. Translation: CASSAPIAVQQFF. Full variable domain (outside the CDR3, taken from reference TRBV9 and TRBJ2-1): DSGVTQTPKHLITATGQRVTLRCSPRSGDLSVYWYQQSLDQGLQFLIQYYNGEERAKGNILERFSAQQFPDLHSELNLSSLELGDSALYFCASSAPIAVQQFFGPGTRLTVL.

This clone was detected only once. This chain uses TRBV2 with TRBJ2-1, with D possibly being TRBD2 (6 bases). The CDR3 extends over 15 amino acids. Germline V gives CDR1 SNHLY, CDR2 FYNNEI. Trimming shortened V by 4 bases and J by 6 bases, and 16 bases separated the two germline ends. The CDR3 here is CASSGRVRVGNEQFF. For the CDR3, the DNA is TGTGCCAGCAGTGGGAGGGTTCGGGTGGGCAATGAGCAGTTCTTC.

CDR3 nucleotide sequence: TGTGCCAGCAGTTCTCGGGGGGGCGGCTGGCCCCAGCATTTT. Translating gives CASSSRGGGWPQHF. This sequence joins TRBV28 and TRBJ1-5; maybe TRBD1 (6 bases). This CDR3 comprises 14 residues. V lost 4 bases and J 9 bases, leaving 16 bases between the germline ends. The germline CDR1 and CDR2 sequences are MDHEN and SYDVKM.

The V and J genes are TRBV5-4 and TRBJ2-7, with a tentative D call TRBD1 (5 bases). The germline V gene has CDR1 SGHNT and CDR2 YYREEE (reference sequence). The CDR3 runs to 12 residues. Deletions cut 0 bases from V and 7 bases from J, with 8 bases between. The CDR3 DNA follows: TGTGCCAGCAGCTTGGGGTCAGGGGAGCAGTACGTC. This translates into CASSLGSGEQYV.

The V call is TRBV6-1, the J call TRBJ1-4; D not certain. The CDR3 runs to 14 residues. Germline V gene sequence: CDR1 MNHNS, CDR2 SASEGT. V lost 1 base, J lost 7 bases, and 10 bases lay in between. The CDR3: CASSEGPNSEKLFF. The DNA of the CDR3 is TGTGCCAGCAGTGAAGGGCCCAATTCTGAAAAACTGTTTTTT.

The chain carries TRBV14 and TRBJ2-7, with TRBD1 matching 7 bases. Germline CDR1 is SGHDN and CDR2 is FVKESK. This CDR3 comprises 14 residues. V shed 4 bases, J shed 3 bases, and the junction held 6 bases outside the gene matches. The CDR3 sequence is CASSPWDSGYEQYV. In DNA, the CDR3 is TGTGCCAGCAGCCCTTGGGACAGCGGCTACGAGCAGTACGTC.